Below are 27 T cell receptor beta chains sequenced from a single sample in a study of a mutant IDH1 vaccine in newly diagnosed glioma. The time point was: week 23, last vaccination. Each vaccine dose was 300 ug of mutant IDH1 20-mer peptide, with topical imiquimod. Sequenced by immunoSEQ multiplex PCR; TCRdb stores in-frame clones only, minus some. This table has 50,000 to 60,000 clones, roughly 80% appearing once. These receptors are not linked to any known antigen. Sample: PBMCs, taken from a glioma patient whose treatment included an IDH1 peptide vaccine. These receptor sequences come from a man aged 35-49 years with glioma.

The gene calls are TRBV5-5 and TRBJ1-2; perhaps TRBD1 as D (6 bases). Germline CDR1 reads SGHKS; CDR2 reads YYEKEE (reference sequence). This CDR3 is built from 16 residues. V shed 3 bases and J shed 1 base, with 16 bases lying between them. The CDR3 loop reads CASSYKQGRDNYGYTF. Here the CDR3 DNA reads TGTGCCAGCAGCTACAAACAGGGACGGGATAACTATGGCTACACCTTC.

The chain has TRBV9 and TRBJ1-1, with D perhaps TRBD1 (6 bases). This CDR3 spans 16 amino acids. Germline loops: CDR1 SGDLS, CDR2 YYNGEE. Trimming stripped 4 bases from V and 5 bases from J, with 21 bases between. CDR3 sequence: CASSQKAGTLGTEAFF. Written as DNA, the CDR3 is TGTGCCAGCAGCCAAAAGGCGGGGACATTGGGTACTGAAGCTTTCTTT.

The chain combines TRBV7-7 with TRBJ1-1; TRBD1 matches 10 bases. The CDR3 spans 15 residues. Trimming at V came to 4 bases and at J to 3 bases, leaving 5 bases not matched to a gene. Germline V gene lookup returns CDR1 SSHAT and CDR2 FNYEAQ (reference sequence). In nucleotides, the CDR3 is TGTGCCAGCAGCTCCTGGACAGGGGGTGACACTGAAGCTTTCTTT. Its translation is CASSSWTGGDTEAFF.

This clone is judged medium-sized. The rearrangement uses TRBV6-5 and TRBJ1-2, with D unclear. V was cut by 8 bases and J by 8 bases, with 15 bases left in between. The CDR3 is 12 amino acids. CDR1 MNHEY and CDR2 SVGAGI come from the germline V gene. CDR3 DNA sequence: TGTGCCAGCGCCTCCTCGGGGAAAGGCTACACCTTC. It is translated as CASASSGKGYTF.

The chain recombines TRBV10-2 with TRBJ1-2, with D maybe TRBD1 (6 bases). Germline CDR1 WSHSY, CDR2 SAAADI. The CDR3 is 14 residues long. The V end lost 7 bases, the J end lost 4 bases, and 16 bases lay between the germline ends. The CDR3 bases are TGCGCCAGCACCGGACAGACCACCTCCTATGGCTACACCTTC. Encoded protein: CASTGQTTSYGYTF.

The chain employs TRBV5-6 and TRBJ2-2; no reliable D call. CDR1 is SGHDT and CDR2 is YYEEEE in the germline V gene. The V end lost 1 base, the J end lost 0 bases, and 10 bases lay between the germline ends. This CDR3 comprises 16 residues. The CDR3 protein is CASSLFPGANTGELFF. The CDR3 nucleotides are TGTGCCAGCAGCTTGTTTCCGGGCGCGAACACCGGGGAGCTGTTTTTT.

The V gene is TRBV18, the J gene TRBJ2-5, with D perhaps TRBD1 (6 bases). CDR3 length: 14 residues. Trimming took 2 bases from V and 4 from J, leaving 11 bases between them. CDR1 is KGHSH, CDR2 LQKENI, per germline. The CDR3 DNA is TGTGCCAGCTCACCAAGTGTAGGGGGAGAGACCCAGTACTTC. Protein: CASSPSVGGETQYF.

CDR3 region: CASSQGTYTDTQYF. The CDR3 DNA reads as TGTGCCAGCTCACAGGGTACCTACACAGATACGCAGTATTTT. The chain joins TRBV10-3 to TRBJ2-3; D might be TRBD1 (6 bases). The germline gives CDR1 ENHRY, CDR2 SYGVKD. V was clipped by 10 bases and J by 2 bases, with 16 bases between them. The CDR3 spans 14 residues.

CDR3 amino acids: CASSDAPSSYNEQFF. The CDR3 DNA follows: TGCGCCAGCAGTGACGCACCGAGCTCCTACAATGAGCAGTTCTTC. The chain recombines TRBV10-1 with TRBJ2-1; D gene unclear. Trimming shortened V by 3 bases and J by 0 bases, and 9 bases separated the two germline ends. The CDR3 runs 15 residues. The germline gives CDR1 WNHNN, CDR2 SYGVQD (reference sequence).

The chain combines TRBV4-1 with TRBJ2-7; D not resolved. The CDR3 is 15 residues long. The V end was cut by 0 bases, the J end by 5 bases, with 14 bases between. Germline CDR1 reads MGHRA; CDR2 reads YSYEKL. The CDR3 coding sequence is TGCGCCAGCAGCCAAGAGGGGTTACCCTACCACGAGCAGTACTTC. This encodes CASSQEGLPYHEQYF.

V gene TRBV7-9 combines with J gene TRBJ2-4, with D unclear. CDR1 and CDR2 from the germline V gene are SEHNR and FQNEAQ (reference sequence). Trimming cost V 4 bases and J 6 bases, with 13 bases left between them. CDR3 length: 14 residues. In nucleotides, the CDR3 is TGTGCCAGCAGCTCCCTAGAGACTCTAAACATTCAGTACTTC. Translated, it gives CASSSLETLNIQYF. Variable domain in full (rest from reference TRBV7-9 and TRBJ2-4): DTGVSQNPRHKITKRGQNVTFRCDPISEHNRLYWYRQTLGQGPEFLTYFQNEAQLEKSRLLSDRFSAERPKGSFSTLEIQRTEQGDSAMYLCASSSLETLNIQYFGAGTRLSVL.

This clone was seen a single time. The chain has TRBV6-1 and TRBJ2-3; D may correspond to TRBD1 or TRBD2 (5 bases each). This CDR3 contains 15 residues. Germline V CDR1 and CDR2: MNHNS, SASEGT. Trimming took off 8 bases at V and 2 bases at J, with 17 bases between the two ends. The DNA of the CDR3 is TGTGCCAGCTACGCCGGGACGGCCAACACAGATACGCAGTATTTT. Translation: CASYAGTANTDTQYF.

CDR3 sequence reads: CASSEGLRRSNEQFF. Here the CDR3 DNA reads TGCGCCAGCAGCGAAGGACTCCGGCGGTCCAATGAGCAGTTCTTC. J is TRBJ2-1 and V is TRBV5-1; the D gene is possibly TRBD2 (5 bases). The CDR3 spans 15 residues. V gave up 4 bases and J gave up 6 bases, with 17 bases separating them. CDR1 is SGHRS and CDR2 is YFSETQ in the germline V gene. Filled out from reference TRBV5-1 and TRBJ2-1, the complete variable domain reads KAGVTQTPRYLIKTRGQQVTLSCSPISGHRSVSWYQQTPGQGLQFLFEYFSETQRNKGNFPGRFSGRQFSNSRSEMNVSTLELGDSALYLCASSEGLRRSNEQFFGPGTRLTVL.

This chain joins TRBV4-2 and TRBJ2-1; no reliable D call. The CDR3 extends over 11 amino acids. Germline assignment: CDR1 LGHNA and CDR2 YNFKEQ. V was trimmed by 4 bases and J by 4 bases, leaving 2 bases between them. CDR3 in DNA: TGTGCCAGCAGCCTTTACAATGAGCAGTTCTTC. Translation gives CASSLYNEQFF.

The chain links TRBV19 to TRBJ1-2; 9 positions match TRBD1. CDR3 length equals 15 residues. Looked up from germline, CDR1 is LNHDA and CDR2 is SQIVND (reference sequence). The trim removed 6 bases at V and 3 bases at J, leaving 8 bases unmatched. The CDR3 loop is CASRRAGQGYYGYTF. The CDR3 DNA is TGTGCCAGTAGGAGGGCTGGACAGGGGTACTATGGCTACACCTTC.

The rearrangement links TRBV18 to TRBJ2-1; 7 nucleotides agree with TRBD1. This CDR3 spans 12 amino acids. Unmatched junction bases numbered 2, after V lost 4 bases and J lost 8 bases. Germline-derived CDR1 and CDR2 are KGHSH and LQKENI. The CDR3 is CASSHDRDEQFF. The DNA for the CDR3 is TGTGCCAGCTCACATGACAGGGATGAGCAGTTCTTC.

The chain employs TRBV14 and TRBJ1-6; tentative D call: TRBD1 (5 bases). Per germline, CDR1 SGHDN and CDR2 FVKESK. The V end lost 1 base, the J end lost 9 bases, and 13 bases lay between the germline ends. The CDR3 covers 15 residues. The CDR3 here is CASSQVGGRFSPLHF. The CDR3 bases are TGTGCCAGCAGCCAAGTGGGGGGGAGATTTTCACCCCTCCACTTT.

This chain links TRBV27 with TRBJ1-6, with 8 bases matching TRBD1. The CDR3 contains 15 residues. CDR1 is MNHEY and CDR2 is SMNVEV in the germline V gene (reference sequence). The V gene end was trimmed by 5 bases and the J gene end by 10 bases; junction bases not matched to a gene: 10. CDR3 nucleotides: TGTGCCAGCAGTCCCGGACAGGGAGTCAGCTCACCCCTCCACTTT. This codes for CASSPGQGVSSPLHF.

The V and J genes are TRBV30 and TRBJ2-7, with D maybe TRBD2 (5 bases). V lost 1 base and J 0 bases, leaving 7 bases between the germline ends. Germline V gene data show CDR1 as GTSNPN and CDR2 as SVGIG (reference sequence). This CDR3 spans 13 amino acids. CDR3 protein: CAWSGRSSYEQYF. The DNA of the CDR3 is TGTGCCTGGAGTGGGAGGAGCTCCTACGAGCAGTACTTC.

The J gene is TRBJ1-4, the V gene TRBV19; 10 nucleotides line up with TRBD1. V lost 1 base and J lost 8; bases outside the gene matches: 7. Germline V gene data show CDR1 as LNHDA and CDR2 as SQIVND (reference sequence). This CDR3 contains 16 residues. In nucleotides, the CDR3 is TGTGCCAGTAGTATAGCCCCCGGGACAGGGGAAGAAAAACTGTTTTTT. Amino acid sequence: CASSIAPGTGEEKLFF.

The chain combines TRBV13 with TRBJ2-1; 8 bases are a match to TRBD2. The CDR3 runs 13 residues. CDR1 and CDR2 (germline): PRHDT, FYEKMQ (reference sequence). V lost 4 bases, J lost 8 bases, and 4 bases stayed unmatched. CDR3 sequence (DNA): TGTGCCAGCAGCTCCGGGACTAGGGATGAGCAGTTCTTC. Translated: CASSSGTRDEQFF.

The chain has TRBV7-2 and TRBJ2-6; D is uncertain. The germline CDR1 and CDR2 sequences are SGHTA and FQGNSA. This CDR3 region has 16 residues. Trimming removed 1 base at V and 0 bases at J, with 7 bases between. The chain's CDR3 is CASSLGSISGANVLTF. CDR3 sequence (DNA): TGTGCCAGCAGCTTAGGGTCCATCTCTGGGGCCAACGTCCTGACTTTC.

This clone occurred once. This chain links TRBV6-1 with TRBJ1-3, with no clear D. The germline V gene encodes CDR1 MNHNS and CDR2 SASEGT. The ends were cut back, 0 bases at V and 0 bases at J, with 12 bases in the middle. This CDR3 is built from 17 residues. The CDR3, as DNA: TGTGCCAGCAGTGAAGCGCCCACGGGCAGCTCTGGAAACACCATATATTTT. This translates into CASSEAPTGSSGNTIYF.

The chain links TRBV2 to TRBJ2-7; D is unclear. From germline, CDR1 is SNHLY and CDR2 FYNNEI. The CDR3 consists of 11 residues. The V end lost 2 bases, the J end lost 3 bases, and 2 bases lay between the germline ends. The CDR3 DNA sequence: TGTGCCAGCAGTGAAAACTACGAGCAGTACTTC. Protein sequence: CASSENYEQYF.

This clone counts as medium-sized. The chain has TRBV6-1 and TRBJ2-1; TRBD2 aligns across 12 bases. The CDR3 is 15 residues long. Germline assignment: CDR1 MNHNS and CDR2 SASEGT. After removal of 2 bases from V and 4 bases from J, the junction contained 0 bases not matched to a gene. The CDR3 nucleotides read TGTGCCAGCAGTGAAACTAGCGGGGGGTACAATGAGCAGTTCTTC. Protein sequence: CASSETSGGYNEQFF.

CDR3 loop: CSVAEGETYEQYF. The CDR3 DNA follows: TGCAGCGTTGCAGAGGGGGAGACCTACGAGCAGTACTTC. This chain uses TRBV29-1 with TRBJ2-7, with a possible D match to TRBD1 (6 bases). V gave up 4 bases and J gave up 2 bases, with 12 bases separating them. CDR3 length equals 13 residues. Germline assignment: CDR1 SQVTM and CDR2 ANQGSEA.

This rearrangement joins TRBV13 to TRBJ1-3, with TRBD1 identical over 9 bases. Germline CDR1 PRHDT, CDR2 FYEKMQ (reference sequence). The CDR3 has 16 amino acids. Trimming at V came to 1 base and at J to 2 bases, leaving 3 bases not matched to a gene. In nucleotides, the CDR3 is TGTGCCAGCAGCTTAGAGGGACAGGGCACTGGAAACACCATATATTTT. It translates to CASSLEGQGTGNTIYF.